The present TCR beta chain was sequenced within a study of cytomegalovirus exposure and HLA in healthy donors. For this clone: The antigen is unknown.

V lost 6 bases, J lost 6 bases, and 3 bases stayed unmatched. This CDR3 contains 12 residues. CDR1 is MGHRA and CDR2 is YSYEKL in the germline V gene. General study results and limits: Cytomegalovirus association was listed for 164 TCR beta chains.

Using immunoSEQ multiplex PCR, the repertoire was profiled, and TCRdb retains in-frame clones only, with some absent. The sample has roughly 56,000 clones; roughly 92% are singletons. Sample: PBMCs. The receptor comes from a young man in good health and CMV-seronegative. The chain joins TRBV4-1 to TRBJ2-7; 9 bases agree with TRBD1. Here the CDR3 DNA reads TGCGCCAGCAGGGAGGACAGGGGCGAGCAGTACTTC. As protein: CASREDRGEQYF.